This entry concerns a single TCR beta chain. The sample is drawn from a study of blood T cell repertoires in COVID-19. Whole-study context: From the United States, Italy and Spain came samples of acute and convalescent COVID-19. The analysed material was cDNA or gDNA that came from T cells, B-cell-depleted T cells, or PBMCs.

The CDR3 is 16 amino acids. The germline V gene has CDR1 SGHKS and CDR2 YYEKEE (reference sequence). The V gene end was trimmed by 0 bases and the J gene end by 5 bases; junction bases not matched to a gene: 9. The authors' processing: Reference gene primer amplification gave estimated nucleated cell counts. Using immunoSEQ multiplex PCR, the repertoire was profiled, and TCRdb retains in-frame clones only, with some absent. The DNA was the basis for D and trimming; V, J and clone size are from that table. Counted here are a few hundred thousand clones, 80% to 90% occurring once; the ten biggest clones make up around 0.97%.

The gene calls are TRBV5-5 and TRBJ2-5, with TRBD1 identical over 8 bases. The TCR comes from a man in his forties with acute or convalescent COVID-19. Sequencing was performed on peripheral blood. The CDR3 reads CASSLAGTGGGETQYF. The CDR3 coding sequence is TGTGCCAGCAGCTTGGCCGGGACAGGAGGGGGGGAGACCCAGTACTTC.